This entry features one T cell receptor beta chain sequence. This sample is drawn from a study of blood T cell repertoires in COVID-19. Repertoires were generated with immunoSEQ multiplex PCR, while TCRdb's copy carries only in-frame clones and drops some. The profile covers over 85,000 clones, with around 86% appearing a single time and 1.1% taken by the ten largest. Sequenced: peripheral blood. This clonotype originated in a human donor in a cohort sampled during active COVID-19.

The CDR3 bases are TGTGCCAGCAGCTTATATCCCGGGACTAGCGGCACAGATACGCAGTATTTT. Translation gives CASSLYPGTSGTDTQYF. The rearrangement uses TRBV11-2 and TRBJ2-3; 10 nucleotides align to TRBD2. The CDR3 length is 17 residues. Germline V gene lookup returns CDR1 SGHAT and CDR2 FQNNGV. With V trimmed by 2 bases and J by 1 base, 6 bases remained unmatched.